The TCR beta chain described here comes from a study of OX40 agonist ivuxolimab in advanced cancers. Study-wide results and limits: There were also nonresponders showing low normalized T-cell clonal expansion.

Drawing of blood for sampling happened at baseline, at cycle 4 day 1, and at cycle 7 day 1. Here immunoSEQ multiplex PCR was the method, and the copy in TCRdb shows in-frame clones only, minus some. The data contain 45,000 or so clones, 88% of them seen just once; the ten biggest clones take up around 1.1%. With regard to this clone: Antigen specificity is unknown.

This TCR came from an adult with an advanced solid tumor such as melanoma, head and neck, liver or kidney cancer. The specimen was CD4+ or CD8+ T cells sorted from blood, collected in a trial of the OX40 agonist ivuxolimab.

This CDR3 reads CASSLDPPGTGARQFF. The CDR3 nucleotides are TGTGCCAGCAGCTTAGACCCCCCCGGGACAGGTGCACGGCAGTTCTTC. V usage is TRBV11-2 and J usage is TRBJ2-1; 8 bases map to TRBD1. The CDR3 contains 16 residues. Unmatched junction bases numbered 13, after V lost 0 bases and J lost 12 bases. Germline assignment: CDR1 SGHAT and CDR2 FQNNGV.